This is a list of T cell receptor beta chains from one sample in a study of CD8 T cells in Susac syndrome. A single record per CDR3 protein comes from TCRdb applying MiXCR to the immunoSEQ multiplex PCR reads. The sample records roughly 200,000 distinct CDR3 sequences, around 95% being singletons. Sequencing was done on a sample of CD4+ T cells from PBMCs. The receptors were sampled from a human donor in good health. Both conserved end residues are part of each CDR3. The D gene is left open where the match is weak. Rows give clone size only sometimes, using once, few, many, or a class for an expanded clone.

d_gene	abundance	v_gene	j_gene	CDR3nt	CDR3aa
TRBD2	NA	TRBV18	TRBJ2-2	TGTGCCAGCTCACCACCGTCGGGAGGCGACACCGGGGAGCTGTTTTTT	CASSPPSGGDTGELFF
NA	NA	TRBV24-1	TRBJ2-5	TGTGCCACCAGTGGACAGGCCGGAGAGACCCAGTACTTC	CATSGQAGETQYF
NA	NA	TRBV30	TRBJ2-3	TGTGCCTGGAGTCCCGGACTATTCGGGCGCACAGATACGCAGTATTTT	CAWSPGLFGRTDTQYF
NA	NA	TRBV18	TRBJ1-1	TGTGCCAGCTCACCCGGCCAAGGCACTGAAGCTTTCTTT	CASSPGQGTEAFF
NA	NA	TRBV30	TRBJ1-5	TGTGCCTGGAGTGGGCTCACCCAGAGTCAGCCCCAGCATTTT	CAWSGLTQSQPQHF
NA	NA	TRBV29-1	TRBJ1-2	TGCAGCGTCGCCGAACAGGGTAACTATGGCTACACCTTC	CSVAEQGNYGYTF
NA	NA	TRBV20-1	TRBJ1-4	TGCAGTGCGAAACAGGGAGGCGAAAAACTGTTTTTT	CSAKQGGEKLFF
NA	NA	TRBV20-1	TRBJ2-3	TGCAGTGCCCAAGGATTTAGGATCCAGGAAGATACGCAGTATTTT	CSAQGFRIQEDTQYF
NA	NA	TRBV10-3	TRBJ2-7	TGTGCCATCAGTGGACGGACCTACGAGCAGTACTTC	CAISGRTYEQYF
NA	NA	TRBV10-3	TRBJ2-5	TGTGCCATCAGTCCCTCGGCCGGGACAACACAAGAGACCCAGTACTTC	CAISPSAGTTQETQYF
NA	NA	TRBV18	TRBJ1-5	TGTGCCAGCTCATCCCAGGGAGATCAGCCCCAGCATTTT	CASSSQGDQPQHF
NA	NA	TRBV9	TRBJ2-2	TGTGCCAGCAGCGCGCGATCGTCGAACACCGGGGAGCTGTTTTTT	CASSARSSNTGELFF
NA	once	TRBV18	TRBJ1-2	TGTGCCAGCTCACCACTTGGGGGGCGTCGGTCTGGCTACACCTTC	CASSPLGGRRSGYTF
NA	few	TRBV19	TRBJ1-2	TGTGCCAGTAGTGGGCAGGGTTATGGCTACACCTTC	CASSGQGYGYTF
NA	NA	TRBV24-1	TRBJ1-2	TGTGCCACCAGTGACACCACAGGATCTGGTGGCTACACCTTC	CATSDTTGSGGYTF
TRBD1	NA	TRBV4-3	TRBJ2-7	TGCGCCAGCAGCCAGCTACCCAGGACAGGGGGCGACGAGCAGTACTTC	CASSQLPRTGGDEQYF
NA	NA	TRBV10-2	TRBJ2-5	TGCGCCAGCCGCCAGGGAGGATCGGGGGCCCAGTACTTC	CASRQGGSGAQYF
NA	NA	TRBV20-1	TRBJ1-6	TGCAGTGCTAGAAAAGGACAGAGCTCCTATAATTCACCCCTCCACTTT	CSARKGQSSYNSPLHF
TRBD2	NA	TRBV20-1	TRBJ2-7	TGCAGTGCCGAAGCGGGGGCTTTCTCCTACGAGCAGTACTTC	CSAEAGAFSYEQYF
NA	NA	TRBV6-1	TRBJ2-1	TGTGCCAGCAGTCTTTCCCCGGGCCTTGTGGACAATGAGCAGTTCTTC	CASSLSPGLVDNEQFF
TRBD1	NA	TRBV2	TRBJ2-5	TGTGCCAGCAGGGGTGACAGGGGCCAAGAGACCCAGTACTTC	CASRGDRGQETQYF
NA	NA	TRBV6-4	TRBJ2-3	TGTGCCAGCAGTGGTACGGGGACGCCTGATACGCAGTATTTT	CASSGTGTPDTQYF
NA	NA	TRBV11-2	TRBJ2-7	TGTGCCAGCAGCTTAGGCTGGTTGGGCTACGAGCAGTACTTC	CASSLGWLGYEQYF
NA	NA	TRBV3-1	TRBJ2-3	TGTGCCAGCAGCCAGGCTAGTTCAGATACGCAGTATTTT	CASSQASSDTQYF
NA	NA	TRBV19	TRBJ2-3	TGTGCCAGTAGTATAGAAGGTACGCAGTATTTT	CASSIEGTQYF
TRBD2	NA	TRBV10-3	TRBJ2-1	TGTGCCATCAGTGAGGAGACCCGAGGCGGGAGGCCTTTCTTC	CAISEETRGGRPFF
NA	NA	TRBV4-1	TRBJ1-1	TGCGCCAGCAGCCAAGACCGAGGCCGAATCACTGAAGCTTTCTTT	CASSQDRGRITEAFF
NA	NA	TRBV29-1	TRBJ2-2	TGCAGCGTTGAAGAAGGCCGGAACACCGGGGAGCTGTTTTTT	CSVEEGRNTGELFF
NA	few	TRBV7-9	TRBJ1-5	TGTGCCAGCAGCTTAGGGGGAGTGGGCAATCAGCCCCAGCATTTT	CASSLGGVGNQPQHF
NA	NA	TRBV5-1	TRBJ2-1	TGCGCCAGCAGTCGGGGAGGGGGCGATTACAATGAGCAGTTCTTC	CASSRGGGDYNEQFF
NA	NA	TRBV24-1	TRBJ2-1	TGTGCCACCAGTGATTTGAGTCTCCCAGCGGGCAATGAGCAGTTCTTC	CATSDLSLPAGNEQFF
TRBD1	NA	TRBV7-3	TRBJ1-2	TGTGCCAGCAGCTTATCGACGACAGGGGGCAGGGTCTATGGCTACACCTTC	CASSLSTTGGRVYGYTF
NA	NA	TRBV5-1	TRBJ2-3	TGCGCCAGCAGCTGGGACTTAGAGGGGCAGTATTTT	CASSWDLEGQYF
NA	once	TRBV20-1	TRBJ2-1	TGCAGTGCTAGAGTGGGGAAGGTTCATCACAATGAGCAGTTCTTC	CSARVGKVHHNEQFF
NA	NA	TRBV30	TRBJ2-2	TGTGCCTGGAGGTCCCGGGACATTCTAACCGGGGAGCTGTTTTTT	CAWRSRDILTGELFF
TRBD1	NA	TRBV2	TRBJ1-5	TGTGCCACCCGGTGGGACAGGGGGAACAATCAGCCCCAGCATTTT	CATRWDRGNNQPQHF
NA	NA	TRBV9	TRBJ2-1	TGTGCCAGCAGCGTTCTATCAGACAATGAGCAGTTCTTC	CASSVLSDNEQFF
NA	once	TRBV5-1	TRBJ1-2	TGCGCCAGCAGACCAGGAGACGTGGAAAGCTATGGCTACACCTTC	CASRPGDVESYGYTF
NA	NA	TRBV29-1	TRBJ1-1	TGCAGCGTAGGGGCGGTGGTCGGCACTGAAGCTTTCTTT	CSVGAVVGTEAFF
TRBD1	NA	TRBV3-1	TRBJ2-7	TGTGCCAGCAGGGACAGGGGGTTCTACGAGCAGTACTTC	CASRDRGFYEQYF
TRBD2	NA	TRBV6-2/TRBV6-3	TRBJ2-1	TGTGCCAGCAGTATCGTAAGGACTAGCGGCAGCAATGAGCAGTTCTTC	CASSIVRTSGSNEQFF